One and the same sample provided the 20 T cell receptor beta chains below, sequenced in a study of T cells after yellow fever vaccination. TCRdb recomputed calls from the 5' RACE reads with MiXCR, one row per CDR3 protein. The table includes 150,000 to 200,000 distinct CDR3 sequences, 5.5% to 7.5% detected once. Sequencing used CD4+ T cells sorted from PBMCs, obtained on the day of the first yellow fever vaccination. Receptors were obtained from a man between 18 and 35 years old who received the YFV17D yellow fever vaccine.

This clonotype was seen a handful of times. J is TRBJ1-2 and V is TRBV20-1; no firm D call. The CDR3 covers 12 residues. The ends were cut back, 4 bases at V and 0 bases at J, with 6 bases in the middle. The germline V gene encodes CDR1 DFQATT and CDR2 SNEGSKA (reference sequence). The CDR3 DNA sequence: TGCAGTGCTATTTCATCTAACTATGGCTACACCTTC. It yields the protein CSAISSNYGYTF.

This clonotype showed up many times. The rearrangement uses TRBV2 and TRBJ2-1; 7 bases are a match to TRBD2. Trimming removed 10 bases from V and 6 bases from J; junction bases left unmatched: 12. The CDR3 runs to 14 residues. CDR1 and CDR2 (germline): SNHLY, FYNNEI. The CDR3 sequence: CATGPETSPNEQFF. In nucleotides, the CDR3 is TGTGCCACTGGCCCCGAGACTAGCCCCAATGAGCAGTTCTTC. Looking up the rest from reference TRBV2 and TRBJ2-1 gives the full variable domain: EPEVTQTPSHQVTQMGQEVILRCVPISNHLYFYWYRQILGQKVEFLVSFYNNEISEKSEIFDDQFSVERPDGSNFTLKIRSTKLEDSAMYFCATGPETSPNEQFFGPGTRLTVL.

This clonotype came up a few times. The chain links TRBV20-1 to TRBJ1-1; a possible D gene is TRBD1 (5 bases). Germline CDR1 DFQATT, CDR2 SNEGSKA (reference sequence). The CDR3 sequence is 13 residues long. Trimming removed 6 bases from V and 3 bases from J, with 14 bases in between. CDR3 sequence (DNA): TGCAGTGCCAGGGAGGCCGGCGACACTGAAGCTTTCTTT. This sequence encodes CSAREAGDTEAFF.

The chain recombines TRBV7-9 with TRBJ1-5, with a tentative D call TRBD1 (5 bases). Germline V gene lookup returns CDR1 SEHNR and CDR2 FQNEAQ (reference sequence). V lost 1 base to trimming and J lost 2 bases, with 12 bases between them. This CDR3 is 16 amino acids long. CDR3 in amino acids: CASSLGRGGGNQPQHF. Here the CDR3 DNA reads TGTGCCAGCAGCTTAGGTCGCGGAGGGGGCAATCAGCCCCAGCATTTT.

This clonotype was seen only a few times. V is TRBV12-3 or TRBV12-4 and J is TRBJ1-1; D unclear. V lost 7 bases and J lost 1, with 10 bases in between. The CDR3 runs 13 residues. The CDR3 DNA is TGTGCCAGCAAAGGTTACGGGAACACTGAAGCTTTCTTT. Translated: CASKGYGNTEAFF.

This clonotype was counted many times. V and J are TRBV20-1 and TRBJ2-5, with 9 nucleotides matching TRBD1. The V and J ends lost 2 bases and 5 bases, in that order; junction bases with no gene match: 6. The V gene's germline CDR1 is DFQATT and CDR2 SNEGSKA (reference sequence). CDR3 length: 14 amino acids. The CDR3 DNA follows: TGCAGTGCTAGATCTAGGACAGGGGTGGAGACCCAGTACTTC. Its translation is CSARSRTGVETQYF.

A few counts support this clonotype. This rearrangement joins TRBV6-2 or TRBV6-3 to TRBJ1-6; D uncertain. The CDR3 is 15 residues long. Germline CDR1 reads MNHEY; CDR2 reads SVGEGT. The ends were cut back, 7 bases at V and 0 bases at J, with 10 bases in the middle. The CDR3 here is CASTILSSYNSPLHF. The DNA of the CDR3 is TGTGCCAGCACCATTCTGAGCTCCTATAATTCACCCCTCCACTTT.

In this sample, this clonotype turned up many times. Germline is not matched at one junction end, which may reflect a read error. The chain has TRBV7-2 and TRBJ2-7; D is uncertain. Looked up from germline, CDR1 is SGHTA and CDR2 is FQGNSA. The CDR3 is 14 residues long. CDR3: CASSLAAGGYEQYF. In DNA, the CDR3 is TGCGCCAGCAGCTTGGCGGCAGGCGGCTACGAGCAGTACTTC.

This sequence joins TRBV3-1 and TRBJ2-5, with D possibly being TRBD2 (7 bases). V was trimmed by 0 bases and J by 7 bases, leaving 18 bases between them. Germline CDR1 and CDR2: LGHDT and YNNKEL (reference sequence). The CDR3 sequence is 16 residues long. The CDR3 region has the DNA TGTGCCAGCAGCCAAGATGGGCGGGGGCCACGGGGGACCCAGTACTTC. Its protein is CASSQDGRGPRGTQYF.

This clonotype was detected ten times or more. V usage is TRBV28 and J usage is TRBJ1-3; D remains unclear. V was cut by 10 bases and J by 4 bases, with 14 bases left in between. CDR1 and CDR2 from the germline V gene are MDHEN and SYDVKM. The CDR3 totals 13 residues. This CDR3 is CATLSTVGNTIYF. DNA of the CDR3: TGTGCCACCCTATCGACGGTCGGAAACACCATATATTTT.

This clonotype was observed a handful of times. This chain joins TRBV12-3 or TRBV12-4 and TRBJ2-3; possibly TRBD1 for D (6 bases). V lost 5 bases and J lost 0, with 18 bases in between. The CDR3 sequence is 17 residues long. This CDR3 is CASSANAGALSTDTQYF. DNA for the CDR3: TGTGCCAGCAGTGCCAATGCAGGGGCCTTGAGCACAGATACGCAGTATTTT.

The rearrangement joins TRBV6-5 to TRBJ1-5; 10 bases map to TRBD1. Trimming cost V 4 bases and J 9 bases; bases outside gene matches: 9. CDR1 is MNHEY, CDR2 SVGAGI, per germline. The CDR3 spans 15 residues. CDR3 in amino acids: CASSSGTGVAAPQHF. In DNA form, the CDR3 reads TGTGCCAGCAGTTCCGGGACAGGGGTAGCCGCGCCCCAGCATTTT.

This clonotype was picked up a small number of times. The chain carries TRBV10-3 and TRBJ2-5, with a tentative D call TRBD2 (5 bases). This CDR3 has 12 residues. V was trimmed by 11 bases and J by 4 bases, leaving 14 bases between them. Germline loops: CDR1 ENHRY, CDR2 SYGVKD. DNA for the CDR3: TGTGCCGCGGGCTCCACGGGAGAGACCCAGTACTTC. Its protein product is CAAGSTGETQYF.

This clonotype appeared a few times. This sequence joins TRBV20-1 and TRBJ1-1; D may be TRBD1 (5 bases). The CDR3 has 14 amino acids. The germline V and J ends were trimmed by 1 base and 3 bases, with 12 bases remaining between them. Germline V gene sequence: CDR1 DFQATT, CDR2 SNEGSKA (reference sequence). The DNA of the CDR3 is TGCAGTGCTAGAGCAGGGTCAGGATACACTGAAGCTTTCTTT. Residues: CSARAGSGYTEAFF.

This clonotype was counted ten times or more. The chain couples TRBV7-9 to TRBJ1-1, with D tentatively TRBD1 (6 bases). V lost 6 bases to trimming and J lost 7 bases, with 15 bases between them. This CDR3 spans 13 amino acids. In germline, CDR1 is SEHNR, CDR2 FQNEAQ (reference sequence). The DNA for the CDR3 is TGTGCCAGCAGAAGGGGGGGCGAGGGTGAAGCTTTCTTT. Protein: CASRRGGEGEAFF.

There are many counts of this clonotype. The V and J genes are TRBV11-2 and TRBJ2-1; TRBD2 matches 8 bases. The V and J ends lost 3 bases and 10 bases, in that order; junction bases with no gene match: 14. The CDR3 runs 16 residues. Germline CDR1 reads SGHAT; CDR2 reads FQNNGV. The CDR3 DNA reads TGTGCCAGCAGCTTTATTCGCGGGGGGCTCCAGAAGGAGCAGTTCTTC. This encodes CASSFIRGGLQKEQFF.

This clonotype came up a few times. The chain couples TRBV7-2 to TRBJ2-1; tentatively, D is TRBD1 (5 bases). V was cut by 0 bases and J by 8 bases, with 11 bases left in between. The CDR3 has 14 amino acids. CDR1 is SGHTA, CDR2 FQGNSA, per germline. The CDR3 sequence is CASSLASRRDEQFF. The CDR3 coding sequence is TGTGCCAGCAGCTTAGCCAGTCGCAGGGATGAGCAGTTCTTC.

At least ten counts were recorded for this clonotype. The V gene is TRBV4-2, the J gene TRBJ2-3; 9 bases match TRBD2. CDR1 and CDR2 from the germline V gene are LGHNA and YNFKEQ. The CDR3 consists of 17 residues. Trimming took 0 bases from V and 1 from J; bases not matched to a gene: 5. The DNA for the CDR3 is TGTGCCAGCAGCCAAGAATCTGCGGGGGGGGGCACAGATACGCAGTATTTT. Residues: CASSQESAGGGTDTQYF.

This clonotype was detected ten times or more. This rearrangement joins TRBV5-1 to TRBJ2-1; D perhaps matches TRBD1 (5 bases). This CDR3 is built from 15 residues. CDR1 is SGHRS and CDR2 is YFSETQ in the germline V gene. V was cut by 0 bases and J by 3 bases, with 10 bases left in between. The CDR3 sequence is CASSLGQGYYNEQFF. For the CDR3, the DNA is TGCGCCAGCAGCTTGGGGCAGGGATACTACAATGAGCAGTTCTTC.

The V gene is TRBV2, the J gene TRBJ1-6; D unresolved. The germline V gene encodes CDR1 SNHLY and CDR2 FYNNEI. V was pared by 7 bases and J by 10 bases, with 11 bases between. This CDR3 has 12 residues. CDR3 nucleotides: TGTGCCAGCAAGCTCGAGAGGTCACCCCTCCACTTT. This sequence encodes CASKLERSPLHF.